One sample yielded the 31 T cell receptor beta chains listed below, sequenced in a study of cytomegalovirus exposure and HLA in healthy donors. It was with 60 Vbeta and 13 Jbeta primers that the PCR ran. The data were produced by immunoSEQ multiplex PCR, yet TCRdb's version contains in-frame clones alone and is incomplete. The sample has approximately 160,000 clones, around 85% seen once; the top ten hold about 2%. The sample taken for sequencing was PBMCs. The receptor source for this set is a human donor in good health.

There are a few counts of this clone. The chain employs TRBV4-1 and TRBJ1-5, with a weak D call TRBD1 (6 bases). The CDR3 covers 17 residues. V lost 0 bases and J lost 1, with 13 bases in between. The germline V gene encodes CDR1 MGHRA and CDR2 YSYEKL. Written as DNA, the CDR3 is TGCGCCAGCAGCCAAGATCCACAGGGAAGAAGCAATCAGCCCCAGCATTTT. As protein: CASSQDPQGRSNQPQHF.

This clone came up a few times. V gene TRBV4-3 combines with J gene TRBJ2-2; TRBD1 matches 7 bases. Looked up from germline, CDR1 is LGHNA and CDR2 is YSLEER. The CDR3 contains 17 residues. J gave up 4 bases and V 1 base, and 9 bases lay outside the gene matches. Here the CDR3 reads CASSQVTGTVFTGELFF. The CDR3 nucleotides are TGCGCCAGCAGCCAAGTGACCGGGACAGTCTTCACCGGGGAGCTGTTTTTT.

This clone was counted only a few times. This rearrangement joins TRBV2 to TRBJ2-1; 7 bases match TRBD1. CDR3 length: 18 residues. Germline CDR1 reads SNHLY; CDR2 reads FYNNEI. Trimming removed 8 bases from V and 0 bases from J; junction bases left unmatched: 16. In nucleotides, the CDR3 is TGTGCCAGCGGTTGGCGTGGGACAGCCCTAAGCTCCTACAATGAGCAGTTCTTC. It encodes CASGWRGTALSSYNEQFF.

The gene calls are TRBV11-2 and TRBJ2-7; D is possibly TRBD2 (5 bases). This CDR3 has 16 residues. V lost 1 base and J lost 0, with 13 bases in between. Germline values: CDR1 SGHAT, CDR2 FQNNGV. In DNA form, the CDR3 reads TGTGCCAGCAGCTTAGCGGTTGGACTCTACTCCTACGAGCAGTACTTC. This translates into CASSLAVGLYSYEQYF. Full variable domain (remainder filled in from reference TRBV11-2 and TRBJ2-7): EAGVAQSPRYKIIEKRQSVAFWCNPISGHATLYWYQQILGQGPKLLIQFQNNGVVDDSQLPKDRFSAERLKGVDSTLKIQPAKLEDSAVYLCASSLAVGLYSYEQYFGPGTRLTVT.

V usage is TRBV19 and J usage is TRBJ2-6; D possibly corresponds to TRBD1 (6 bases). Between the trimmed V and J ends, which lost 10 bases and 0 bases, there was a span of 19 bases. Looked up from germline, CDR1 is LNHDA and CDR2 is SQIVND (reference sequence). There are 17 residues in the CDR3. The CDR3 loop is CATLLTGPPSGANVLTF. The CDR3 nucleotides read TGTGCCACCCTCCTGACAGGACCCCCCTCTGGGGCCAACGTCCTGACTTTC.

This clone showed up just a few times. The genes are TRBV28 and TRBJ1-1, with D maybe TRBD1 (5 bases). The V end lost 7 bases, the J end lost 3 bases, and 15 bases lay between the germline ends. CDR1 is MDHEN, CDR2 SYDVKM, per germline. The CDR3 runs to 14 residues. This CDR3 is CASNLGGLDTEAFF. The CDR3 DNA sequence: TGTGCCAGCAACCTGGGGGGTTTGGACACTGAAGCTTTCTTT.

The rearrangement joins TRBV7-2 to TRBJ2-1; 14 nucleotides match TRBD2. Germline V gene sequence: CDR1 SGHTA, CDR2 FQGNSA. V gave up 5 bases and J gave up 12 bases; unmatched junction bases: 6. CDR3 length: 14 residues. The DNA of the CDR3 is TGTGCCAGCAGCCAGGGACTAGCGGGGGAAATGCAGTTCTTC. It translates to CASSQGLAGEMQFF.

CDR3 bases: TGTGCCAGCAGCCTTCTCCTCTCCTACGAGCAGTACTTC. Protein sequence: CASSLLLSYEQYF. This rearrangement joins TRBV5-6 to TRBJ2-7; D remains unclear. Germline loops: CDR1 SGHDT, CDR2 YYEEEE. The CDR3 sequence is 13 residues long. The V and J ends lost 4 bases and 0 bases respectively, with 8 bases between them.

The rearrangement uses TRBV9 and TRBJ2-7; D is perhaps TRBD2 (6 bases). CDR1 is SGDLS, CDR2 YYNGEE, per germline. The CDR3 loop spans 15 amino acids. Trimming stripped 0 bases from V and 1 base from J, with 11 bases between. The CDR3 DNA follows: TGTGCCAGCAGCGTAGCGGCGGGGAGGTCCTACGAGCAGTACTTC. Its translation: CASSVAAGRSYEQYF.

The DNA of the CDR3 is TGTGCCAGCAGTCAGGGTCGAGTGCCACCCCTCCACTTT. It yields the protein CASSQGRVPPLHF. This chain connects TRBV2 to TRBJ1-6; TRBD1 might be the D (5 bases). The germline gives CDR1 SNHLY, CDR2 FYNNEI. The CDR3 sequence is 13 residues long. The V end was cut by 5 bases, the J end by 11 bases, with 13 bases between.

This clone was detected only a few times. The genes are TRBV5-5 and TRBJ1-6; tentatively, D is TRBD1 (6 bases). The CDR3 extends over 17 amino acids. V was clipped by 4 bases and J by 1 base, with 15 bases between them. Germline CDR1 SGHKS, CDR2 YYEKEE (reference sequence). CDR3 coding DNA: TGTGCCAGCAGCCCGGGGCAGGGGATATCCTATAATTCACCCCTCCACTTT. Amino acids: CASSPGQGISYNSPLHF.

This clone has a single count. The chain couples TRBV7-9 to TRBJ1-4; the D gene is possibly TRBD1 (5 bases). Per the germline V gene, CDR1 is SEHNR and CDR2 is FQNEAQ (reference sequence). The CDR3 spans 15 residues. The ends were cut back, 5 bases at V and 8 bases at J, with 18 bases in the middle. The CDR3 is CASSERDSIGEKLFF. In DNA form, the CDR3 reads TGTGCCAGCAGCGAAAGGGACTCCATCGGCGAAAAACTGTTTTTT.

This clone came up a few times. The V and J genes are TRBV5-1 and TRBJ2-1; D call uncertain. The CDR3 loop spans 16 amino acids. Germline CDR1 is SGHRS and CDR2 is YFSETQ. V lost 0 bases and J 0 bases, leaving 10 bases between the germline ends. The CDR3 region is CASSLGAIRSYNEQFF. In DNA form, the CDR3 reads TGCGCCAGCAGCTTGGGGGCTATTCGCTCCTACAATGAGCAGTTCTTC. Supplemented by reference TRBV5-1 and TRBJ2-1, the full variable domain reads KAGVTQTPRYLIKTRGQQVTLSCSPISGHRSVSWYQQTPGQGLQFLFEYFSETQRNKGNFPGRFSGRQFSNSRSEMNVSTLELGDSALYLCASSLGAIRSYNEQFFGPGTRLTVL.

This clone has a handful of counts. V usage is TRBV6-5 and J usage is TRBJ2-3; the match to TRBD2 covers 10 bases. The CDR3 is made up of 15 amino acids. CDR1 MNHEY and CDR2 SVGAGI come from the germline V gene. V lost 5 bases to trimming and J lost 6 bases; unmatched junction nucleotides: 8. DNA of the CDR3: TGTGCCAGCAGTCTTAGCGGGGGGCCGCCCGATACGCAGTATTTT. Its translation is CASSLSGGPPDTQYF.

The chain has TRBV5-4 and TRBJ2-7, with 10 bases fitting TRBD1. CDR1 is SGHNT and CDR2 is YYREEE in the germline V gene (reference sequence). The CDR3 is made up of 16 amino acids. Trimming at V came to 4 bases and at J to 3 bases, leaving 10 bases not matched to a gene. The CDR3 protein is CASSLAIGTGDYEQYF. The CDR3 bases are TGTGCCAGCAGCCTTGCGATAGGGACAGGGGACTACGAGCAGTACTTC. The variable domain in full, completed from reference TRBV5-4 and TRBJ2-7, reads ETGVTQSPTHLIKTRGQQVTLRCSSQSGHNTVSWYQQALGQGPQFIFQYYREEENGRGNFPPRFSGLQFPNYSSELNVNALELDDSALYLCASSLAIGTGDYEQYFGPGTRLTVT.

In this sample, this clone turned up a few times. J is TRBJ2-7 and V is TRBV10-3; 7 bases agree with TRBD1. V lost 11 bases, J lost 2 bases, and 6 bases stayed unmatched. The length of the CDR3 is 12 residues. Germline loops: CDR1 ENHRY, CDR2 SYGVKD. CDR3 loop: CAAWDSTYEQYF. CDR3 coding DNA: TGTGCCGCGTGGGACAGCACCTACGAGCAGTACTTC.

Points on this clone: The sample holds other DNA sequences that translate to the same CDR3. The DNA of the CDR3 is TGTGCCAGCAGCGTAGACCCCAGCTCCTACGAGCAGTACTTC. Encoded protein: CASSVDPSSYEQYF. The V gene is TRBV9, the J gene TRBJ2-7; D unclear. Deletions cut 0 bases from V and 0 bases from J, with 7 bases between. This CDR3 comprises 14 residues. Germline values: CDR1 SGDLS, CDR2 YYNGEE. The whole variable domain, remainder taken from reference TRBV9 and TRBJ2-7, is DSGVTQTPKHLITATGQRVTLRCSPRSGDLSVYWYQQSLDQGLQFLIQYYNGEERAKGNILERFSAQQFPDLHSELNLSSLELGDSALYFCASSVDPSSYEQYFGPGTRLTVT.

The rearrangement joins TRBV5-4 to TRBJ2-5; TRBD1 matches 7 bases. Germline V gene lookup returns CDR1 SGHNT and CDR2 YYREEE (reference sequence). The CDR3 is 15 amino acids. Germline trimming cut 6 bases from V and 7 bases from J; bases unmatched to any gene: 15. CDR3 region: CASTNGQAIGLTQYF. The CDR3 DNA reads as TGTGCCAGCACCAACGGACAGGCAATAGGTTTGACCCAGTACTTC.

This clone appeared a few times. The CDR3, as DNA: TGTGCCAGCAGCTTAGTAGGTACGGCGGGGGGGCGAAATGAGCAGTTCTTC. This encodes CASSLVGTAGGRNEQFF. This chain uses TRBV7-3 with TRBJ2-1; 9 bases match TRBD2. Trimming took 2 bases from V and 7 from J; bases not matched to a gene: 12. Germline-derived CDR1 and CDR2 are SGHTA and FQGTGA. The CDR3 length is 17 residues. Looking up the rest from reference TRBV7-3 and TRBJ2-1 gives the full variable domain: GAGVSQTPSNKVTEKGKYVELRCDPISGHTALYWYRQSLGQGPEFLIYFQGTGAADDSGLPNDRFFAVRPEGSVSTLKIQRTERGDSAVYLCASSLVGTAGGRNEQFFGPGTRLTVL.

V usage is TRBV19 and J usage is TRBJ1-1; perhaps TRBD1 as D (6 bases). Germline CDR1 reads LNHDA; CDR2 reads SQIVND (reference sequence). The CDR3 totals 13 residues. V lost 4 bases to trimming and J lost 1 base, with 7 bases between them. The CDR3, as DNA: TGTGCCAGTAGTACGACAGGGAACACTGAAGCTTTCTTT. Its protein is CASSTTGNTEAFF.

The rearrangement joins TRBV29-1 to TRBJ1-1, with TRBD1 identical over 10 bases. The germline V gene has CDR1 SQVTM and CDR2 ANQGSEA. J lost 4 bases, V lost 6 bases, and 11 bases had no gene match. The CDR3 is 15 residues long. CDR3 sequence reads: CSVQYGTGAGTEAFF. Written as DNA, the CDR3 is TGCAGCGTCCAATACGGGACAGGGGCCGGCACTGAAGCTTTCTTT.

The chain is built from TRBV28 and TRBJ2-7, with D maybe TRBD2 (7 bases). CDR3 length: 14 amino acids. Germline V gene lookup returns CDR1 MDHEN and CDR2 SYDVKM. The ends were cut back, 3 bases at V and 7 bases at J, with 16 bases in the middle. CDR3 protein: CASSFSRGRDEQYF. CDR3 DNA sequence: TGTGCCAGCAGTTTTTCGCGGGGGCGCGATGAGCAGTACTTC.

This sequence joins TRBV5-1 and TRBJ2-1, with TRBD2 matching over 10 bases. The germline CDR1 and CDR2 sequences are SGHRS and YFSETQ. Losses at the gene ends were 1 base for V and 5 bases for J; bases not matched to a gene: 3. The CDR3 has 15 residues. The CDR3 is CASSLSGGAHNEQFF. In DNA form, the CDR3 reads TGCGCCAGCAGCTTGAGCGGGGGGGCCCACAATGAGCAGTTCTTC. The full variable domain, in which reference TRBV5-1 and TRBJ2-1 provide the parts outside the CDR3, is KAGVTQTPRYLIKTRGQQVTLSCSPISGHRSVSWYQQTPGQGLQFLFEYFSETQRNKGNFPGRFSGRQFSNSRSEMNVSTLELGDSALYLCASSLSGGAHNEQFFGPGTRLTVL.

On this clone itself: One end of the junction does not line up with germline, which may come from a read error. The genes are TRBV7-9 and TRBJ2-5; tentatively, D is TRBD1 (6 bases). This CDR3 spans 17 amino acids. CDR1 and CDR2 (germline): SEHNR, FQNEAQ (reference sequence). CDR3 amino acids: CSSSFNLGQFIKETQYF. The DNA for the CDR3 is TGTTCCAGCAGCTTCAATCTCGGACAGTTTATTAAAGAGACCCAGTACTTC.

For this clone: The junction shows a germline mismatch at one end, possibly a read error. This chain joins TRBV2 and TRBJ2-5, with a tentative D call TRBD1 (5 bases). The germline V gene has CDR1 SNHLY and CDR2 FYNNEI. This CDR3 contains 11 residues. The CDR3 spells CASSDGQGLHF. CDR3 bases: TGTGCCAGCAGTGATGGTCAGGGTCTGCACTTC.

The V gene is TRBV9, the J gene TRBJ1-2; 7 positions agree with TRBD1. The ends lost 4 bases at V and 2 bases at J; junction bases unmatched: 5. In germline, CDR1 is SGDLS, CDR2 YYNGEE. The CDR3 is 14 residues long. The CDR3 loop reads CASSQPGGNYGYTF. The CDR3 region has the DNA TGTGCCAGCAGCCAACCAGGGGGAAACTATGGCTACACCTTC.

V is TRBV15 and J is TRBJ1-5, with D tentatively TRBD1 (5 bases). The germline V gene encodes CDR1 LNHNV and CDR2 YYDKDF (reference sequence). V lost 5 bases, J lost 6 bases, and 17 bases lay in between. The CDR3 is made up of 15 amino acids. CDR3 DNA: TGTGCCACCAGCGGAATACGGGGGAGCGTTCAGCCCCAGCATTTT. It specifies CATSGIRGSVQPQHF.

A single count supports this clone. CDR3 sequence (DNA): TGCGCCAGCAGCTTAACGGGGGTAGACAATGAGCAGTTCTTC. It encodes CASSLTGVDNEQFF. The rearrangement joins TRBV5-1 to TRBJ2-1; possible D gene TRBD2, 6 bases. This CDR3 region has 14 residues. Trimming took off 2 bases at V and 5 bases at J, with 11 bases between the two ends. The germline CDR1 and CDR2 sequences are SGHRS and YFSETQ.

This chain uses TRBV27 with TRBJ1-6; D is unresolved. V shed 6 bases and J shed 8 bases, with 8 bases lying between them. CDR1 is MNHEY and CDR2 is SMNVEV in the germline V gene (reference sequence). This CDR3 is 12 amino acids long. The CDR3 here is CASSFLYSPLHF. The CDR3 nucleotides are TGTGCCAGCAGCTTCCTTTATTCACCCCTCCACTTT.

The chain recombines TRBV4-1 with TRBJ1-2; 8 nucleotides match TRBD1. V was pared by 3 bases and J by 4 bases, with 10 bases of the junction left unmatched. The germline V gene encodes CDR1 MGHRA and CDR2 YSYEKL. This CDR3 is built from 16 residues. The DNA for the CDR3 is TGCGCCAGCAGCCAGCCCCGACAGGGGCTCGGCTATGGCTACACCTTC. Translated: CASSQPRQGLGYGYTF.

V and J are TRBV9 and TRBJ2-7; 7 nucleotides match TRBD2. The junction had 8 bases not matched to a gene; V was cut back by 1 base and J by 4 bases. CDR1 is SGDLS, CDR2 YYNGEE, per germline. This CDR3 contains 15 residues. In DNA, the CDR3 is TGTGCCAGCAGCGTATTAGGCGGGGGAGGTTACGAGCAGTACTTC. This sequence encodes CASSVLGGGGYEQYF.